This T cell receptor (beta chain) stems from a study of identical twins. This clonotype turned up a few times. TCRdb reanalysed the 5' RACE reads using MiXCR and keeps one entry per CDR3 protein. Here the sample spans approximately 470,000 distinct CDR3 sequences, over 12% being singletons. The length of the CDR3 is 9 residues. V was pared by 9 bases and J by 6 bases, with 5 bases between. The same sample was also studied in work on yellow fever vaccine responses in identical twins.

Material for sequencing was CD4+ T cells sorted from blood. The chain uses TRBV12-3 or TRBV12-4 and TRBJ1-2; D call uncertain. The TCR sequence derives from a woman between 18 and 29 years old in good health. The CDR3: CARGNGYTF. DNA of the CDR3: TGTGCCAGGGGGAATGGCTACACCTTC.